This T cell receptor (beta chain) was observed in a study of T cell responses to AZD1222 COVID-19 vaccine (dated by TCRdb to the early 2020s). The study in broad terms: AZD1222 recipients with second doses at about 4 weeks or about 12 weeks were pooled, because spike-specific TCR depth and breadth did not differ between schedules. Trial participants were enrolled into age subgroups of 18-55, 56-69 and 70-plus years, which contained roughly 140, 27 and 60 TCR-sequenced participants, respectively. A total of approximately 240 trial participants underwent TCR sequencing, of whom 207 had received two doses of AZD1222 and some 26 had received two doses of the MenACWY control vaccine. Results the study describes overall, beyond this receptor: Conclusions about previously exposed vaccinees are limited because only a handful of AZD1222 recipients were SARS-CoV-2 seropositive at baseline. After two AZD1222 doses, spike-specific TCR breadth and depth were significantly higher than at day 0 and than in MenACWY recipients. In the small 56-69-year group, the increase in depth fell short of significance, most likely because of low power. Because no day 14 peak-response samples were available, repertoires were characterized only after the peak T cell response. The whole spike protein was spanned by vaccine-associated CD4 TCRs, and dominant responses were seen in regions 160-218 and 743-854. Participants were mostly white British, with more females than males. The authors suggested clonal diversity may have been underestimated. Reportedly, almost half of the unique spike-specific TCRs recognized epitopes lying outside the regions that are mutated in the B.1.351 and B.1.1.7 variants.

Points on this clone: What this receptor recognizes is not known. The input lacks base qualities; no much larger clone sits a single base away.

The CDR3 regions of human TCRbeta chains were analyzed by immunosequencing. The original methods were these. Repertoire TCRs were checked for matches against a reference library of SARS-CoV-2-specific TCRs that had been generated using the MIRA antigen-specificity platform. Breadth meant the fraction of unique TCRs that were SARS-CoV-2-associated, whereas depth meant the fraction of total T cells that were SARS-CoV-2-associated. Using the MIRA data, every spike-specific TCR was mapped to the spike region that the TCR reacted to and assigned to either a CD4 or a CD8 class. Log10-transformed breadth and depth values were compared by one-way ANOVA with Sidak's multiple comparisons tests. TCRdb provides this immuneACCESS table in a form limited to in-frame rearrangements. Some clones are lacking; in checked studies, under half of them reflect an unresolved V gene, and why the rest are absent is not known. V and J calls and clone size are copied from that table; D and trimming were computed from the DNA. The sample includes approximately 150,000 clones, with 90% observed a single time. About 2.6% of the sample rests with the top ten.

In the paper's terms, the time point label means: baseline before first vaccination. The vaccinee samples were drawn from two UK trials, COV001 and COV002, one of which was a single-blind randomized controlled phase 2/3 trial testing AZD1222 (ChAdOx1 nCoV-19) in healthy adults. For TCRbeta chain sequencing, PBMC samples were collected from trial participants at day 0 and at day 28 after the second dose. Reading the germline V gene gives CDR1 SGHRS and CDR2 YFSETQ. Trimming takes 5 bases off V and 9 bases off J; junction bases not matched to a gene: 8. The CDR3 has 14 amino acids, counting the end cysteine and phenylalanine. Only the CDR3 DNA is retained, 42 bases long and in frame from the first base.

This specimen was peripheral blood, taken on day 0 of AZD1222 vaccination. Recombination linked TRBV5-1 to TRBJ1-6, with 7 bases matching TRBD1. This clonotype was sampled from an adult in good health. The nucleotide sequence reads TGCGCCAGCAGAACAGGGGAAAGTGGTTCACCCCTCCACTTT. Its translation is CASRTGESGSPLHF.